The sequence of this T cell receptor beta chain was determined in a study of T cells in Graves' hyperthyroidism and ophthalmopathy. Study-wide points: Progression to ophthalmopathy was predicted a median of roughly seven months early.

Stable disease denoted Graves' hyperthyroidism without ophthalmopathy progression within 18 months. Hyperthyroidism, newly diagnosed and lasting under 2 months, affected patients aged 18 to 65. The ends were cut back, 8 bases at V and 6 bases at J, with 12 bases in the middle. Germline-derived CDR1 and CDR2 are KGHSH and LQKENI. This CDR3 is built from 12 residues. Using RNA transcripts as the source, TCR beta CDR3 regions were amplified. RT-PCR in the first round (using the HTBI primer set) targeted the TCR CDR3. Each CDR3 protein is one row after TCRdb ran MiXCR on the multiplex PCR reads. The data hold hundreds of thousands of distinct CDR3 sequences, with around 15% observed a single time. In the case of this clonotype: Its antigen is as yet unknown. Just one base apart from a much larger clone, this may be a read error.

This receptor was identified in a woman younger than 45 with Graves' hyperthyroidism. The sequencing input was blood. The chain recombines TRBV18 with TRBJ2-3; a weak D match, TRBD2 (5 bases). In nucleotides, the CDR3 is TGTGCCAGCCCAACGGCGGGTGATACGCAGTATTTT. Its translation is CASPTAGDTQYF.